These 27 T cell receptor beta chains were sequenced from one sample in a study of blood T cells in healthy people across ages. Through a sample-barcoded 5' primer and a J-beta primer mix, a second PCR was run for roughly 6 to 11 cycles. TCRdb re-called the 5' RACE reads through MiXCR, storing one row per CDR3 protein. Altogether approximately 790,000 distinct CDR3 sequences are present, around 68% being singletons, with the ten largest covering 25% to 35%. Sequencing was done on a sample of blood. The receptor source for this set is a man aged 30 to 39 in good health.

Written as DNA, the CDR3 is TGTGCCAGCAGCAGGGACCTAGGGGCCAACGTCCTGACTTTC. This encodes CASSRDLGANVLTF. The gene calls are TRBV28 and TRBJ2-6; D tentatively reads TRBD1 or TRBD2 (5 bases each). This CDR3 has 14 residues. The germline gives CDR1 MDHEN, CDR2 SYDVKM. Trimming took 6 bases from V and 4 from J, leaving 10 bases between them. Filled out from reference TRBV28 and TRBJ2-6, the complete variable domain reads DVKVTQSSRYLVKRTGEKVFLECVQDMDHENMFWYRQDPGLGLRLIYFSYDVKMKEKGDIPEGYSVSREKKERFSLILESASTNQTSMYLCASSRDLGANVLTFGAGSRLTVL.

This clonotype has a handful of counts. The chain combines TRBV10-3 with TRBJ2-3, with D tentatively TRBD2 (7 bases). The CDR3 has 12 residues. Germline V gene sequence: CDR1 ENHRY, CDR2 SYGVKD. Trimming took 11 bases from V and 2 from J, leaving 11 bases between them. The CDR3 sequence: CAGEGDTDTQYF. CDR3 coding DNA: TGTGCCGGGGAGGGGGACACAGATACGCAGTATTTT.

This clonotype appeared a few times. The CDR3 sequence: CASSLSGGAVGDTQYF. The CDR3 DNA follows: TGTGCCAGCAGTCTGAGCGGGGGGGCCGTAGGAGATACGCAGTATTTT. The chain carries TRBV28 and TRBJ2-3, with 10 bases identical to TRBD2. CDR1 is MDHEN and CDR2 is SYDVKM in the germline V gene. There are 16 residues in the CDR3. V shed 5 bases, J shed 5 bases, and the junction held 10 bases outside the gene matches.

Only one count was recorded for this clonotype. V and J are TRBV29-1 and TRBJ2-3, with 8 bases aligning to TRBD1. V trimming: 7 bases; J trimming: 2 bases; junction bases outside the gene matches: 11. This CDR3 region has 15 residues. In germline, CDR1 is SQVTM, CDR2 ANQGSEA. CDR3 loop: CSAGPGQGNTDTQYF. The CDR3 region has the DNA TGCAGCGCCGGACCCGGACAGGGAAACACAGATACGCAGTATTTT.

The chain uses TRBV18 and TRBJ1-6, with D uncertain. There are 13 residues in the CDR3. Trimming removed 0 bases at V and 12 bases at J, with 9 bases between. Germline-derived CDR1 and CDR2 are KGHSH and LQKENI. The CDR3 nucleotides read TGTGCCAGCTCACCACCGATGGTAGGACCCCTCCACTTT. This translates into CASSPPMVGPLHF.

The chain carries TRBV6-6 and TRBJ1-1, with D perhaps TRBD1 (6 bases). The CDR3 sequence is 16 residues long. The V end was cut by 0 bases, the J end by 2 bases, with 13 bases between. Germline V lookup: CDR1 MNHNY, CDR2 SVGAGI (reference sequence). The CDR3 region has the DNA TGTGCCAGCAGTTACTCTCCTGGACAGATAAACACTGAAGCTTTCTTT. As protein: CASSYSPGQINTEAFF.

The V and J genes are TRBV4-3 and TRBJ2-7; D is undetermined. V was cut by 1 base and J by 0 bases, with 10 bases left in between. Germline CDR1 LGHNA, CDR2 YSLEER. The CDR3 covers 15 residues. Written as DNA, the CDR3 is TGCGCCAGCAGCCAAGTCCCGACGGACTCCTACGAGCAGTACTTC. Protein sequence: CASSQVPTDSYEQYF.

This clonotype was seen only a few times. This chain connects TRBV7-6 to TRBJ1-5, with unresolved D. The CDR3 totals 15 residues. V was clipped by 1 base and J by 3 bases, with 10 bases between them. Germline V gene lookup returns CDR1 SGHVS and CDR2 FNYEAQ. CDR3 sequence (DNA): TGTGCCAGCAGCTTAGTCCCAGGACTCAATCAGCCCCAGCATTTT. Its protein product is CASSLVPGLNQPQHF.

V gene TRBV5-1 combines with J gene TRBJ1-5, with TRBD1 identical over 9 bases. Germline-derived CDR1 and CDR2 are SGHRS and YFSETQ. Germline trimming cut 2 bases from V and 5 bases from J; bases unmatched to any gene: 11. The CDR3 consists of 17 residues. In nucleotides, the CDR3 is TGCGCCAGCAGCTTTCAACCTCGACAGGGGGGTGATCAGCCCCAGCATTTT. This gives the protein CASSFQPRQGGDQPQHF.

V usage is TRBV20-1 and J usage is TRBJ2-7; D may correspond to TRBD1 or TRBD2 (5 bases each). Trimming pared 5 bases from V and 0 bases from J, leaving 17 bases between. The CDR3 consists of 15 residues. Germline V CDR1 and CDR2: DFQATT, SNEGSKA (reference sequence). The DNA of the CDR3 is TGCAGTGCTGAATTTCCGGGACGGAGCTCCTACGAGCAGTACTTC. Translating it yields CSAEFPGRSSYEQYF.

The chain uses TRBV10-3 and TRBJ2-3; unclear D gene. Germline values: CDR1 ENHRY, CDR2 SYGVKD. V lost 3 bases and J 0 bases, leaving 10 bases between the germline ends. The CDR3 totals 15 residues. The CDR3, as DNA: TGTGCCATCAGTGAAGACATTACTAGCACAGATACGCAGTATTTT. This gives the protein CAISEDITSTDTQYF.

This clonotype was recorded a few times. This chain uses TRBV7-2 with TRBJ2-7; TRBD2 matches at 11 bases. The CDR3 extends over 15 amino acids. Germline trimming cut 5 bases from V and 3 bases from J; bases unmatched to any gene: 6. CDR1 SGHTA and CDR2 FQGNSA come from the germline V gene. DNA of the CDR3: TGTGCCAGCAGCCTGAGACTAGCGGGGAACTACGAGCAGTACTTC. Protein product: CASSLRLAGNYEQYF.

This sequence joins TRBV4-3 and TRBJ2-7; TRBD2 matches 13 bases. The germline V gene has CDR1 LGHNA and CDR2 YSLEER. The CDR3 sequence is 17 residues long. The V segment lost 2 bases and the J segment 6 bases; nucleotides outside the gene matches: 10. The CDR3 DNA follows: TGCGCCAGCAGCCAACCATTCGGACTAGCGGGGGTGGGCGAGCAGTACTTC. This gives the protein CASSQPFGLAGVGEQYF.

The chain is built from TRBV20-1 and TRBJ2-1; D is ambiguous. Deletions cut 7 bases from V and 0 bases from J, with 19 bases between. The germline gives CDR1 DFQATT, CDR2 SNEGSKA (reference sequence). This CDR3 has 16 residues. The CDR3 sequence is CSVQKGSHSSYNEQFF. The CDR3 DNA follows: TGCAGTGTTCAGAAAGGTTCCCATAGCTCCTACAATGAGCAGTTCTTC.

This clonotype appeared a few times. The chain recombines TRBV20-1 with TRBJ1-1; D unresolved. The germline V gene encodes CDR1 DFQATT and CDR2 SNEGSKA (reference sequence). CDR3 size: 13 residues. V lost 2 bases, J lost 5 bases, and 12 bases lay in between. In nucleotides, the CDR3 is TGCAGTGCTAGAACGGGCCCGAATACTGAAGCTTTCTTT. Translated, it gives CSARTGPNTEAFF.

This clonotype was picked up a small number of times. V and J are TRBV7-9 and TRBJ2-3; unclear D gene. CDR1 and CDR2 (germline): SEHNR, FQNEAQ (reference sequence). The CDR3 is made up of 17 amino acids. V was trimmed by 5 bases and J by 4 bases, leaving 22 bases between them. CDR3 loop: CASSSPLQRQSADTQYF. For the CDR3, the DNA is TGTGCCAGCAGCAGTCCCCTCCAGCGCCAGAGCGCAGATACGCAGTATTTT.

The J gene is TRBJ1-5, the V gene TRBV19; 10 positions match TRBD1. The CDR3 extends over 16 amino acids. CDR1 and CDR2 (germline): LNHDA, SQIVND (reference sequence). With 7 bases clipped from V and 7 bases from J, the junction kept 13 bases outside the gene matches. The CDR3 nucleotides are TGTGCCAGTATTGGTGGGGACAGGGGACGAAACCAGCCCCAGCATTTT. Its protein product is CASIGGDRGRNQPQHF.

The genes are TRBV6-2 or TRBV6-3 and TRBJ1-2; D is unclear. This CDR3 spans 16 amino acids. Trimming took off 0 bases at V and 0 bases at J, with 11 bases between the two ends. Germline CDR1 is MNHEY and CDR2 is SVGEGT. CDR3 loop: CASSYSGVGPNYGYTF. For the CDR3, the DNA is TGTGCCAGCAGTTACTCTGGCGTGGGCCCTAACTATGGCTACACCTTC.

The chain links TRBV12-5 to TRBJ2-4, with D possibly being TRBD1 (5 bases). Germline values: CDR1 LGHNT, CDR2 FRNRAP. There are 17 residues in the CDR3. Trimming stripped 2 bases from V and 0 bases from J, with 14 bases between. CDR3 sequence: CASGLPRTPRAKNIQYF. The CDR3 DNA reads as TGTGCTAGTGGTTTGCCCCGGACACCACGAGCCAAAAACATTCAGTACTTC.

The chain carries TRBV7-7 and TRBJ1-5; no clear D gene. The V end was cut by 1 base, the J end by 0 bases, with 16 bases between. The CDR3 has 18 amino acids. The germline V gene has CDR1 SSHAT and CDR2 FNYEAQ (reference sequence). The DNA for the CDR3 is TGTGCCAGCAGCTTAGTTGGGGAGAGGAGCAATAGCAATCAGCCCCAGCATTTT. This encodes CASSLVGERSNSNQPQHF.

The CDR3 nucleotides are TGTGCCAGCAGCCCCTCTAGCATGCGGGCTACGCAGTATTTT. Amino acids: CASSPSSMRATQYF. The J gene is TRBJ2-3, the V gene TRBV3-1; D possibly corresponds to TRBD2 (5 bases). Germline CDR1 is LGHDT and CDR2 is YNNKEL (reference sequence). The CDR3 is 14 residues long. Trimming cost V 4 bases and J 8 bases, with 16 bases left between them.

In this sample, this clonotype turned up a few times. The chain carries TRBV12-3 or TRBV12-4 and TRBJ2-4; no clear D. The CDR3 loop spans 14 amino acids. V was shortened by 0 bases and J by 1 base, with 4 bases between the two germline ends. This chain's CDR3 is CASSLARAKNIQYF. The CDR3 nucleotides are TGTGCCAGCAGTTTAGCCAGGGCCAAAAACATTCAGTACTTC.

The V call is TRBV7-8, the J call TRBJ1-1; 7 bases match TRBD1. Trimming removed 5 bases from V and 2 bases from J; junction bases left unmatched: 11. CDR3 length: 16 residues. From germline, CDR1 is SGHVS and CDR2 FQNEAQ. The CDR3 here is CASSPLRDRINTEAFF. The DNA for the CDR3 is TGTGCCAGCAGCCCCCTCCGGGACAGAATTAACACTGAAGCTTTCTTT.

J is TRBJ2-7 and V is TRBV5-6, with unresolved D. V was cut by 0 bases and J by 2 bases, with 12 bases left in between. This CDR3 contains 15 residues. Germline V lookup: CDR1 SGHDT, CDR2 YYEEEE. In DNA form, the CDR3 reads TGTGCCAGCAGCTTGGTAGAGTATCTACCCTACGAGCAGTACTTC. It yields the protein CASSLVEYLPYEQYF.

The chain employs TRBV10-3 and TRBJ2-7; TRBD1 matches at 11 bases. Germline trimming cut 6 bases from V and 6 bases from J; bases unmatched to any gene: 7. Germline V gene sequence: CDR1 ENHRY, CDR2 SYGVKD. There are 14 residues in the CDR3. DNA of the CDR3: TGTGCCATCAGCGGACGGGACAGGGGGGGCGAGCAGTACTTC. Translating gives CAISGRDRGGEQYF.

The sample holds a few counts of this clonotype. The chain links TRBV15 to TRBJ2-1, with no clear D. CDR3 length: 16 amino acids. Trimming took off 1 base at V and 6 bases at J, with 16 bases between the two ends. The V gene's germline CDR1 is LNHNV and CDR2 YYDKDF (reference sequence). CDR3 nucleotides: TGTGCCACCAGCAGAGGGGATATCCAATGGATCAATGAGCAGTTCTTC. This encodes CATSRGDIQWINEQFF. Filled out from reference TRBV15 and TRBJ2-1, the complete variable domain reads DAMVIQNPRYQVTQFGKPVTLSCSQTLNHNVMYWYQQKSSQAPKLLFHYYDKDFNNEADTPDNFQSRRPNTSFCFLDIRSPGLGDTAMYLCATSRGDIQWINEQFFGPGTRLTVL.

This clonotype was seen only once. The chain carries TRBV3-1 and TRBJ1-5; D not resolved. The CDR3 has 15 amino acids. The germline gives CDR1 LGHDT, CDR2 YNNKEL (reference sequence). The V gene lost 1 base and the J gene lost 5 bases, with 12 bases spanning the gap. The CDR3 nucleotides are TGTGCCAGCAGCCAAGGACGGGGAAATTATCAGCCCCAGCATTTT. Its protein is CASSQGRGNYQPQHF.